Sequencing of this T cell receptor beta chain was carried out in a study of blood T cell repertoires in COVID-19. The overall study: From the United States, Italy and Spain came samples of acute and convalescent COVID-19. Sources were T cells, B-cell-depleted T cells, or PBMCs; the material itself was cDNA or gDNA.

The V end was cut by 8 bases, the J end by 6 bases, with 20 bases between. The CDR3 runs 14 residues. Germline lookup yields CDR1 LNHDA and CDR2 SQIVND (reference sequence). Original processing notes: Amplification from reference gene primers served as the basis for estimated nucleated cell counts. The method was immunoSEQ multiplex PCR; TCRdb's version includes in-frame clones alone and lacks a portion of them. The DNA was the basis for D and trimming; V, J and clone size are from that table. This sample has approximately 160,000 clones, with approximately 85% found just once. This clone was detected once.

The sequence was obtained from a man aged 35-49 years who had recovered from COVID-19. The specimen sequenced was peripheral blood. This chain joins TRBV19 and TRBJ2-7; possibly TRBD2 for D (5 bases). The CDR3, as DNA: TGTGCCAGTTCCACTGGCAAGGTCCGGGGCGAGCAGTACTTC. Translated: CASSTGKVRGEQYF.